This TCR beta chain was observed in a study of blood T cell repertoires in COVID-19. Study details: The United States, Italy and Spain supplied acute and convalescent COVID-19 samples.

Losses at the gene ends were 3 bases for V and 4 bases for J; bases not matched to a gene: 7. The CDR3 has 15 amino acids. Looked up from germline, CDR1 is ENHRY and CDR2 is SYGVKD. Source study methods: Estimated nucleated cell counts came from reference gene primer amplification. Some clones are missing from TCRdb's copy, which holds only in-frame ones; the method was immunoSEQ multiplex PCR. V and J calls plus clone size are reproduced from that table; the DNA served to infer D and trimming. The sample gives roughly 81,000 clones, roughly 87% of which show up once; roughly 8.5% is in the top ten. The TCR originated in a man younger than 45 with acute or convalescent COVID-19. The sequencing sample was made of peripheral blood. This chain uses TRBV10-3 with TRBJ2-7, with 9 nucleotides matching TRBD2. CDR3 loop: CAISDISGRGYEQYF. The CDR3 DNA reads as TGTGCCATCAGTGATATTAGCGGGAGAGGGTACGAGCAGTACTTC.